Below are 10 T cell receptor beta chains sequenced from a single sample in a study of T cells in localized non-small cell lung cancer. Using immunoSEQ multiplex PCR, the repertoire was profiled, and TCRdb retains in-frame clones only, with some absent. The top ten clones hold roughly a sixth of a sample with tens of thousands of clones, almost 85% of them seen once. Sequencing was performed on peripheral blood, taken before any cancer treatment. The origin of the receptors is a male donor aged 60 or older with stage III squamous cell lung carcinoma.

V and J are TRBV18 and TRBJ1-4, with 8 bases fitting TRBD1. CDR3 length equals 14 residues. V was clipped by 5 bases and J by 8 bases; unmatched bases: 7. Germline assignment: CDR1 KGHSH and CDR2 LQKENI. CDR3 DNA sequence: TGTGCCAGCTCATTGGACAGGGTAGAAGAAAAACTGTTTTTT. Translated: CASSLDRVEEKLFF.

This chain uses TRBV2 with TRBJ2-6; TRBD1 agrees at 8 bases. V dropped 9 bases and J dropped 0; count of bases not matched to a gene: 7. The germline CDR1 and CDR2 sequences are SNHLY and FYNNEI. This CDR3 comprises 16 residues. The CDR3 spells CARTGTGYSGANVLTF. As DNA, the CDR3 is TGTGCCAGAACCGGGACAGGATACTCTGGGGCCAACGTCCTGACTTTC.

The DNA for the CDR3 is TGTGCCAGCTCCCCTAAGGCAAATGAGCAGTTCTTC. Translation gives CASSPKANEQFF. The V call is TRBV18, the J call TRBJ2-1; D call uncertain. The V and J ends lost 6 bases and 7 bases respectively, with 10 bases between them. The CDR3 loop spans 12 amino acids. Germline V gene sequence: CDR1 KGHSH, CDR2 LQKENI.

The chain joins TRBV6-1 to TRBJ2-5; possibly TRBD2 for D (8 bases). V lost 8 bases and J lost 1, with 14 bases in between. The CDR3 spans 14 residues. Per the germline V gene, CDR1 is MNHNS and CDR2 is SASEGT. The CDR3 is CASGSGTAQETQYF. The CDR3 nucleotides are TGTGCCAGCGGTAGCGGGACAGCCCAAGAGACCCAGTACTTC.

V gene TRBV6-4 combines with J gene TRBJ2-5, with TRBD1 as a possible D gene (6 bases). Between the trimmed V and J ends, which lost 6 bases and 4 bases, there was a span of 18 bases. CDR1 is MRHNA, CDR2 SNTAGT, per germline. The length of the CDR3 is 15 residues. Here the CDR3 reads CASRARDIAPETQYF. The CDR3 DNA is TGTGCCAGCAGGGCCCGGGACATAGCCCCAGAGACCCAGTACTTC.

The J gene is TRBJ2-7, the V gene TRBV6-1; 7 positions agree with TRBD2. Trimming at V came to 8 bases and at J to 3 bases, leaving 4 bases not matched to a gene. Looked up from germline, CDR1 is MNHNS and CDR2 is SASEGT. The CDR3 is 12 residues long. For the CDR3, the DNA is TGTGCCAGCCGCCTAGCGGACTACGAGCAGTACTTC. This sequence encodes CASRLADYEQYF.

The chain couples TRBV30 to TRBJ1-4, with TRBD1 identical over 8 bases. This CDR3 has 16 amino acids. Per the germline V gene, CDR1 is GTSNPN and CDR2 is SVGIG (reference sequence). With 0 bases clipped from V and 1 base from J, the junction kept 4 bases outside the gene matches. The CDR3 here is CAWSVDRVGTNEKLFF. Here the CDR3 DNA reads TGTGCCTGGAGTGTGGACAGGGTCGGAACTAATGAAAAACTGTTTTTT.

The chain uses TRBV10-3 and TRBJ2-2, with a tentative D call TRBD1 (5 bases). With 0 bases removed from V and 4 bases from J, the gap between germline ends came to 9 bases. CDR3 size: 15 residues. Per germline, CDR1 ENHRY and CDR2 SYGVKD. CDR3 sequence reads: CAISESRTLTGELFF. The DNA for the CDR3 is TGTGCCATCAGTGAGTCCAGGACACTCACCGGGGAGCTGTTTTTT.

The table lists this clone with a count of one. The chain joins TRBV6-5 to TRBJ1-6, with D tentatively TRBD1 (5 bases). The CDR3 runs 16 residues. The V and J ends lost 1 base and 10 bases respectively, with 17 bases between them. Germline V gene lookup returns CDR1 MNHEY and CDR2 SVGAGI. CDR3 sequence: CASSYYRGQRPSPLHF. The CDR3 DNA follows: TGTGCCAGCAGTTACTACCGCGGACAACGACCCTCACCCCTCCACTTT.

The chain recombines TRBV7-2 with TRBJ2-3, with D tentatively TRBD1 (5 bases). This CDR3 is 14 amino acids long. V shed 5 bases and J shed 4 bases, with 13 bases lying between them. Germline CDR1 is SGHTA and CDR2 is FQGNSA. CDR3 DNA: TGTGCCAGCAGCCCGCAAGGGGTACCAGATACGCAGTATTTT. Translated, it gives CASSPQGVPDTQYF.